The T cell receptor beta chain under discussion was sequenced for a study of blood T cell repertoires in COVID-19. In germline, CDR1 is SEHNR, CDR2 FQNEAQ (reference sequence). The CDR3 runs 14 residues. Between the trimmed V and J ends, which lost 5 bases and 6 bases, there was a span of 15 bases. Libraries were prepared by immunoSEQ multiplex PCR; TCRdb keeps only in-frame clonotypes and omits some of them. The repertoire holds 250,000 to 300,000 clones, with nearly 90% as singletons. This TCR was sampled from a woman in her sixties or seventies with COVID-19, enrolled during active disease. Specimen: peripheral blood. The chain couples TRBV7-9 to TRBJ2-3; D is undetermined. This chain's CDR3 is CASSQSTQVDTQYF. The CDR3 coding sequence is TGTGCCAGCAGCCAAAGTACCCAGGTTGATACGCAGTATTTT. The full variable domain, its missing parts supplied by reference TRBV7-9 and TRBJ2-3, is DTGVSQNPRHKITKRGQNVTFRCDPISEHNRLYWYRQTLGQGPEFLTYFQNEAQLEKSRLLSDRFSAERPKGSFSTLEIQRTEQGDSAMYLCASSQSTQVDTQYFGPGTRLTVL.